These 23 T cell receptor beta chains share one sample of origin, sequenced in a study of T cells in Graves' hyperthyroidism and ophthalmopathy. Authors of the study amplified TCR beta CDR3 regions from RNA transcripts. TCR CDR3 underwent first-round RT-PCR with the HTBI primer set. MiXCR, run by TCRdb on the multiplex PCR reads, gives a single entry per CDR3 protein. Altogether more than 50,000 distinct CDR3 sequences are present, 49% being singletons, with the ten largest covering around an eighth. Sequenced material: blood. The receptors originated from a woman aged 25 to 39 with Graves' ophthalmopathy.

In its sample, this clonotype is medium-sized. The chain carries TRBV29-1 and TRBJ2-7; tentatively, D is TRBD1 or TRBD2 (5 bases each). CDR1 and CDR2 from the germline V gene are SQVTM and ANQGSEA. This CDR3 contains 13 residues. V was shortened by 4 bases and J by 6 bases, with 16 bases between the two germline ends. CDR3 nucleotide sequence: TGCAGCGTTGGACCGCACCTTGGGGGCGAGCAGTACTTC. Amino acid sequence: CSVGPHLGGEQYF.

This clonotype qualifies as medium-sized. The chain is built from TRBV24-1 and TRBJ2-3; 7 bases agree with TRBD2. Germline loops: CDR1 KGHDR, CDR2 SFDVKD. J lost 7 bases, V lost 0 bases, and 9 bases had no gene match. CDR3 length equals 16 residues. The CDR3 DNA reads as TGTGCCACCAGTGATTTGTCGGGGTCGGGGGGTAATACGCAGTATTTT. Protein sequence: CATSDLSGSGGNTQYF.

This clonotype was observed many times. The chain employs TRBV19 and TRBJ1-6, with D unclear. V lost 5 bases, J lost 8 bases, and 13 bases lay in between. The CDR3 contains 14 residues. Germline V gene lookup returns CDR1 LNHDA and CDR2 SQIVND (reference sequence). CDR3 protein: CASSGARRDSPLHF. The CDR3 DNA sequence: TGTGCCAGTAGTGGCGCCCGAAGGGATTCACCCCTCCACTTT. Combining the CDR3 with reference TRBV19 and TRBJ1-6 gives the whole variable domain DGGITQSPKYLFRKEGQNVTLSCEQNLNHDAMYWYRQDPGQGLRLIYYSQIVNDFQKGDIAEGYSVSREKKESFPLTVTSAQKNPTAFYLCASSGARRDSPLHFGNGTRLTVT.

This clonotype was counted many times. The J gene is TRBJ1-1, the V gene TRBV5-8; 7 nucleotides match TRBD1. The CDR3 sequence is 14 residues long. CDR1 is SGHTS and CDR2 is YDEGEE in the germline V gene. After removal of 2 bases from V and 4 bases from J, the junction contained 5 bases not matched to a gene. CDR3 in amino acids: CASSFRGLGTEAFF. The CDR3 DNA reads as TGTGCCAGCAGCTTTAGGGGGCTCGGCACTGAAGCTTTCTTT.

This clonotype showed up just a few times. The chain's CDR3 is CASSQVLAGGPHITDTQYF. CDR3 nucleotides: TGTGCCAGCAGCCAAGTGCTAGCGGGAGGGCCCCACATCACAGATACGCAGTATTTT. This chain links TRBV3-1 with TRBJ2-3, with 12 bases that match TRBD2. Germline V gene lookup returns CDR1 LGHDT and CDR2 YNNKEL (reference sequence). Losses at the gene ends were 1 base for V and 2 bases for J; bases not matched to a gene: 10. The CDR3 has 19 amino acids.

This clonotype was recorded at least ten times. The gene calls are TRBV6-2 or TRBV6-3 and TRBJ2-7; D is undetermined. CDR3 length equals 14 residues. The germline V gene encodes CDR1 MNHEY and CDR2 SVGEGT. Trimming took 7 bases from V and 2 from J, leaving 15 bases between them. In nucleotides, the CDR3 is TGTGCCAGCACCTCATGGCAGGAGACCTACGAGCAGTACTTC. It encodes CASTSWQETYEQYF.

This clonotype was detected many times. This may come from a read error, since a much larger clone is one base off. The chain is built from TRBV5-8 and TRBJ2-5; D remains ambiguous. The germline CDR1 and CDR2 sequences are SGHTS and YDEGEE. Deletions cut 4 bases from V and 0 bases from J, with 16 bases between. The CDR3 covers 16 residues. As DNA, the CDR3 is TGTGCCAGCAGCCAAGCCGCGGTTGTGGACCAAGAGACCCAGTACTTC. This sequence encodes CASSQAAVVDQETQYF.

The chain couples TRBV4-2 to TRBJ2-7; TRBD1 aligns across 8 bases. CDR3 length: 16 amino acids. V gave up 2 bases and J gave up 5 bases; unmatched junction bases: 11. Germline V lookup: CDR1 LGHNA, CDR2 YNFKEQ. The CDR3 coding sequence is TGTGCCAGCAGCCAATCCTCAGGACAGGGTTTCGACGAGCAGTACTTC. The encoded protein is CASSQSSGQGFDEQYF.

This clonotype was counted ten times or more. The CDR3 nucleotides read TGTGCCAGCGGGACTAGCGGCAATGAGCAGTTCTTC. It encodes CASGTSGNEQFF. The V call is TRBV3-1, the J call TRBJ2-1; 11 positions match TRBD2. Per the germline V gene, CDR1 is LGHDT and CDR2 is YNNKEL (reference sequence). The CDR3 is 12 residues long. The ends lost 8 bases at V and 6 bases at J; junction bases unmatched: 0.

This clonotype was seen at least ten times. CDR3 in amino acids: CASSSGRIMNTEAFF. CDR3 nucleotides: TGTGCCAGCAGCTCCGGACGGATCATGAACACTGAAGCTTTCTTT. This chain joins TRBV6-6 and TRBJ1-1; D remains unclear. Germline-derived CDR1 and CDR2 are MNHNY and SVGAGI (reference sequence). V was clipped by 6 bases and J by 0 bases, with 14 bases between them. This CDR3 is built from 15 residues.

Judged by abundance, this clonotype is medium-sized (0.01 to 0.1%). The chain couples TRBV12-3 or TRBV12-4 to TRBJ2-7, with D possibly being TRBD1 (6 bases). The CDR3 spans 13 residues. V gave up 5 bases and J gave up 2 bases, with 10 bases separating them. The CDR3 reads CASSLGQPYEQYF. CDR3 nucleotides: TGTGCCAGCAGTCTTGGACAGCCCTACGAGCAGTACTTC.

The chain uses TRBV7-2 and TRBJ2-3, with 12 bases that match TRBD2. Germline V gene lookup returns CDR1 SGHTA and CDR2 FQGNSA. The CDR3 has 16 amino acids. V dropped 5 bases and J dropped 5; count of bases not matched to a gene: 8. CDR3 residues: CASSRRTSGVGDTQYF. The DNA of the CDR3 is TGTGCCAGCAGCAGACGGACTAGCGGGGTCGGAGATACGCAGTATTTT.

This clonotype came up many times. The gene calls are TRBV28 and TRBJ1-5; D gene uncertain. CDR1 MDHEN and CDR2 SYDVKM come from the germline V gene. V shed 5 bases and J shed 2 bases, with 13 bases lying between them. The CDR3 runs to 15 residues. The CDR3, as DNA: TGTGCCAGCAGTCCCAGCAGTGGGGGCAATCAGCCCCAGCATTTT. Protein: CASSPSSGGNQPQHF.

This clonotype was seen at least ten times. The J gene is TRBJ1-1, the V gene TRBV6-1; 8 bases line up with TRBD1. The CDR3 totals 15 residues. V dropped 8 bases and J dropped 1; count of bases not matched to a gene: 9. Germline V lookup: CDR1 MNHNS, CDR2 SASEGT. The CDR3 is CASLDQDRANTEAFF. CDR3 in DNA: TGTGCCAGCCTAGACCAGGACAGGGCGAACACTGAAGCTTTCTTT.

This clonotype was picked up many times. The rearrangement joins TRBV10-3 to TRBJ1-4; 7 bases are shared with TRBD1. Unmatched junction bases numbered 7, after V lost 3 bases and J lost 0 bases. Per the germline V gene, CDR1 is ENHRY and CDR2 is SYGVKD. CDR3 length: 17 residues. The CDR3 coding sequence is TGTGCCATCAGTGACAGGGGGGGGGGCGCAACTAATGAAAAACTGTTTTTT. Encoded protein: CAISDRGGGATNEKLFF.

This clonotype was counted ten times or more. The CDR3 reads CATSDYGVTEAFF. The CDR3, as DNA: TGTGCCACCAGTGATTATGGGGTTACTGAAGCTTTCTTT. The V gene is TRBV24-1, the J gene TRBJ1-1, with no clear D. CDR1 and CDR2 from the germline V gene are KGHDR and SFDVKD. V lost 2 bases to trimming and J lost 5 bases, with 8 bases between them. This CDR3 contains 13 residues.

The chain couples TRBV2 to TRBJ1-6; the match to TRBD1 covers 8 bases. The CDR3 runs to 14 residues. Germline CDR1 is SNHLY and CDR2 is FYNNEI. The ends lost 4 bases at V and 4 bases at J; junction bases unmatched: 0. CDR3 region: CASSGTGYNSPLHF. The CDR3 DNA reads as TGTGCCAGCAGTGGGACAGGGTATAATTCACCCCTCCACTTT.

The chain couples TRBV5-1 to TRBJ1-4; the match to TRBD1 covers 9 bases. Germline CDR1 and CDR2: SGHRS and YFSETQ. V was pared by 3 bases and J by 5 bases, with 2 bases of the junction left unmatched. CDR3 length: 14 residues. The CDR3 DNA reads TGCGCCAGCAGCTGGGACAGGGCGAATGAAAAACTGTTTTTT. It yields the protein CASSWDRANEKLFF.

This clonotype was detected ten times or more. The chain couples TRBV28 to TRBJ1-1, with 7 bases matching TRBD1. V lost 0 bases, J lost 4 bases, and 5 bases stayed unmatched. This CDR3 is built from 15 residues. CDR1 MDHEN and CDR2 SYDVKM come from the germline V gene. The CDR3 is CASSLWSGGGTEAFF. Here the CDR3 DNA reads TGTGCCAGCAGTTTATGGTCAGGGGGAGGCACTGAAGCTTTCTTT. The full variable domain, with the rest looked up from reference TRBV28 and TRBJ1-1, is DVKVTQSSRYLVKRTGEKVFLECVQDMDHENMFWYRQDPGLGLRLIYFSYDVKMKEKGDIPEGYSVSREKKERFSLILESASTNQTSMYLCASSLWSGGGTEAFFGQGTRLTVV.

For this clonotype: One junction end does not reproduce the germline sequence, and a read error may be involved. The CDR3 DNA is TGTGCCAGCAGTTTCGAGGGAGCTGGGGCCAACGCCCTGACTTTC. Translated, it gives CASSFEGAGANALTF. The V call is TRBV12-3 or TRBV12-4, the J call TRBJ2-6; D might be TRBD1 or TRBD2, each matching 5 bases. The CDR3 runs to 15 residues.

This chain links TRBV2 with TRBJ1-4, with 9 bases that match TRBD1. With 8 bases clipped from V and 6 bases from J, the junction kept 4 bases outside the gene matches. Germline V lookup: CDR1 SNHLY, CDR2 FYNNEI. The CDR3 runs 13 residues. The CDR3 loop is CASSRTGDEKLFF. In DNA, the CDR3 is TGTGCCAGCTCTCGGACAGGGGATGAAAAACTGTTTTTT.

In the case of this clonotype: One end of the junction does not line up with germline, which may come from a read error. V is TRBV28 and J is TRBJ1-5; TRBD1 is a possible D gene (5 bases). Germline assignment: CDR1 MDHEN and CDR2 SYDVKM. This CDR3 is built from 10 residues. CDR3 loop: CASSLRGRNF. The CDR3 coding sequence is TGTGCCAGCAGTTTAAGGGGCAGGAATTTT. Combining the CDR3 with reference TRBV28 and TRBJ1-5 gives the whole variable domain DVKVTQSSRYLVKRTGEKVFLECVQDMDHENMFWYRQDPGLGLRLIYFSYDVKMKEKGDIPEGYSVSREKKERFSLILESASTNQTSMYLCASSLRGRNFGDGTRLSIL.

This clonotype was detected only a few times. This chain joins TRBV12-3 or TRBV12-4 and TRBJ2-5; TRBD1 might be the D (6 bases). The CDR3 extends over 16 amino acids. V was trimmed by 7 bases and J by 2 bases, leaving 20 bases between them. Written as DNA, the CDR3 is TGTGCCAGCAATTCTCCCGGGACACCATTACAAGAGACCCAGTACTTC. Protein product: CASNSPGTPLQETQYF.